This record covers a single T cell receptor beta chain. No antigen is known for it. The sample belongs to a study of cytotoxic CD8 clonotypes in ibrutinib-treated CLL. Generated by immunoSEQ multiplex PCR, the TCRdb table keeps only in-frame clones and is missing some. The sample includes roughly 47,000 clones, around half seen only once; the top ten take 30% to 35%. Findings and limits, study-wide: Clonality was higher at ibrutinib response and returned toward baseline at progression.

Germline CDR1 SNHLY, CDR2 FYNNEI. The CDR3 extends over 13 amino acids. V was clipped by 5 bases and J by 6 bases, with 14 bases between them. This sequence joins TRBV2 and TRBJ2-7; a weak D match, TRBD1 (6 bases). This material consisted of PBMCs, taken after 12 months of ibrutinib treatment. The receptor's source is a human donor with chronic lymphocytic leukemia. CDR3 sequence: CASSYQQGSEQYF. CDR3 nucleotides: TGTGCCAGCAGTTACCAACAGGGTAGCGAGCAGTACTTC.